Each of the 12 T cell receptor beta chains below was sequenced from the same sample in a study of a mutant IDH1 vaccine in newly diagnosed glioma. This sample's time point: baseline, week 1 (first vaccination visit). Treatment meaning: pre-vaccination baseline after standard-of-care therapy. The protocol was immunoSEQ multiplex PCR, while the TCRdb copy is restricted to in-frame clones and leaves out a portion. This sample yields 50,000 to 65,000 clones, of which 70% to 90% are seen a single time; 15% to 25% belongs to the top ten. Material: PBMCs, obtained from a glioma patient treated with radiotherapy, temozolomide or both. The receptor source for this set is a man younger than 30 with glioma.

The chain joins TRBV28 to TRBJ1-1, with 9 bases matching TRBD1. This CDR3 has 16 residues. Germline V CDR1 and CDR2: MDHEN, SYDVKM. V lost 4 bases, J lost 5 bases, and 11 bases stayed unmatched. CDR3 region: CASSSVTGGSSTEAFF. CDR3 sequence (DNA): TGTGCCAGCAGTTCGGTGACAGGGGGATCATCTACTGAAGCTTTCTTT. Full variable domain (rest looked up from reference TRBV28 and TRBJ1-1): DVKVTQSSRYLVKRTGEKVFLECVQDMDHENMFWYRQDPGLGLRLIYFSYDVKMKEKGDIPEGYSVSREKKERFSLILESASTNQTSMYLCASSSVTGGSSTEAFFGQGTRLTVV.

The J gene is TRBJ1-5, the V gene TRBV7-2, with D unresolved. Trimming pared 1 base from V and 6 bases from J, leaving 7 bases between. Germline CDR1 SGHTA, CDR2 FQGNSA. This CDR3 contains 13 residues. The CDR3 DNA follows: TGTGCCAGCAGCTTAGGCCACCCTCAGCCCCAGCATTTT. Protein: CASSLGHPQPQHF. The full variable domain, rest sourced from reference TRBV7-2 and TRBJ1-5, is GAGVSQSPSNKVTEKGKDVELRCDPISGHTALYWYRQSLGQGLEFLIYFQGNSAPDKSGLPSDRFSAERTGGSVSTLTIQRTQQEDSAVYLCASSLGHPQPQHFGDGTRLSIL.

The CDR3 DNA is TGTGCCAGCAGCTTGGATCGGGGGGGCACCATATATTTT. Translating gives CASSLDRGGTIYF. The chain recombines TRBV11-2 with TRBJ1-3; possibly TRBD1 for D (5 bases). CDR1 and CDR2 from the germline V gene are SGHAT and FQNNGV. This CDR3 has 13 amino acids. V lost 3 bases, J lost 9 bases, and 12 bases lay in between. Variable domain in full (rest from reference TRBV11-2 and TRBJ1-3): EAGVAQSPRYKIIEKRQSVAFWCNPISGHATLYWYQQILGQGPKLLIQFQNNGVVDDSQLPKDRFSAERLKGVDSTLKIQPAKLEDSAVYLCASSLDRGGTIYFGEGSWLTVV.

A few counts support this clone. The chain joins TRBV7-9 to TRBJ1-1; no firm D call. Trimming cost V 7 bases and J 4 bases, with 7 bases left between them. This CDR3 is 11 amino acids long. Per germline, CDR1 SEHNR and CDR2 FQNEAQ (reference sequence). The DNA for the CDR3 is TGTGCCAGCACGATGGGCACTGAAGCTTTCTTT. Amino acid sequence: CASTMGTEAFF. The full variable domain, rest sourced from reference TRBV7-9 and TRBJ1-1, is DTGVSQNPRHKITKRGQNVTFRCDPISEHNRLYWYRQTLGQGPEFLTYFQNEAQLEKSRLLSDRFSAERPKGSFSTLEIQRTEQGDSAMYLCASTMGTEAFFGQGTRLTVV.

The CDR3 region has the DNA TGTGCCAGCAGCACCCGGCCCAACTATGGCTACACCTTC. Its protein is CASSTRPNYGYTF. The chain combines TRBV6-5 with TRBJ1-2; D gene unclear. Germline V gene data show CDR1 as MNHEY and CDR2 as SVGAGI. This CDR3 is built from 13 residues. With 6 bases removed from V and 2 bases from J, the gap between germline ends came to 10 bases.

This clone was seen only once. The chain couples TRBV5-4 to TRBJ2-4, with 7 bases lining up with TRBD2. Germline V gene lookup returns CDR1 SGHNT and CDR2 YYREEE (reference sequence). This CDR3 spans 16 amino acids. Germline trimming cut 4 bases from V and 0 bases from J; bases unmatched to any gene: 7. Written as DNA, the CDR3 is TGTGCCAGCAGCCTGGGGGAGGGCAGAGCCAAAAACATTCAGTACTTC. Its protein product is CASSLGEGRAKNIQYF.

V gene TRBV6-5 combines with J gene TRBJ1-2; no clear D gene. V was cut by 6 bases and J by 8 bases, with 22 bases left in between. This CDR3 has 15 amino acids. CDR1 is MNHEY and CDR2 is SVGAGI in the germline V gene. CDR3 sequence reads: CASSPPPGRISGYTF. CDR3 in DNA: TGTGCCAGCAGCCCACCCCCGGGCAGGATCTCGGGCTACACCTTC.

The CDR3 here is CASSIVRADTQYF. The CDR3 nucleotides are TGTGCCAGTAGTATAGTAAGGGCAGATACGCAGTATTTT. This rearrangement joins TRBV19 to TRBJ2-3; D gene ambiguous. Between the trimmed V and J ends, which lost 1 base and 4 bases, there was a span of 6 bases. Looked up from germline, CDR1 is LNHDA and CDR2 is SQIVND (reference sequence). The CDR3 runs to 13 residues.

This sequence joins TRBV4-2 and TRBJ2-7; 12 bases are shared with TRBD2. The CDR3 totals 15 residues. Trimming took 7 bases from V and 2 from J; bases not matched to a gene: 6. In germline, CDR1 is LGHNA, CDR2 YNFKEQ. CDR3 protein: CASKASGRAPYEQYF. In DNA form, the CDR3 reads TGTGCCAGCAAAGCTAGCGGGAGGGCGCCCTACGAGCAGTACTTC.

The genes are TRBV19 and TRBJ1-1; D call uncertain. The CDR3 runs 11 residues. Germline V lookup: CDR1 LNHDA, CDR2 SQIVND (reference sequence). Trimming left V 5 bases short and J 3 bases short, with 4 bases between. The CDR3 sequence is CASSPDTEAFF. CDR3 nucleotides: TGTGCCAGTAGTCCGGACACTGAAGCTTTCTTT.

The chain links TRBV11-2 to TRBJ1-5; D possibly corresponds to TRBD1 (5 bases). Germline CDR1 SGHAT, CDR2 FQNNGV. There are 13 residues in the CDR3. V was pared by 3 bases and J by 9 bases, with 12 bases between. CDR3 sequence: CASSLGEGRPQHF. The CDR3 nucleotides read TGTGCCAGCAGCTTGGGGGAGGGGCGGCCCCAGCATTTT. The variable domain in full, with the rest retrieved from reference TRBV11-2 and TRBJ1-5, is EAGVAQSPRYKIIEKRQSVAFWCNPISGHATLYWYQQILGQGPKLLIQFQNNGVVDDSQLPKDRFSAERLKGVDSTLKIQPAKLEDSAVYLCASSLGEGRPQHFGDGTRLSIL.

The CDR3 reads CASSYRTAREAFF. In DNA form, the CDR3 reads TGTGCCAGCAGCTACAGAACGGCAAGAGAAGCTTTCTTT. The chain is built from TRBV7-3 and TRBJ1-1; no firm D call. The V gene lost 4 bases and the J gene lost 8 bases, with 14 bases spanning the gap. The V gene's germline CDR1 is SGHTA and CDR2 FQGTGA. The CDR3 totals 13 residues.